These T cell receptor beta chains were read from a single sample in a study of CD8+ T cells in alopecia areata. Generated by immunoSEQ multiplex PCR, the TCRdb table keeps only in-frame clones and is missing some. The sample lists roughly 200,000 clones; roughly 56% were seen once. Specimen: CD8+ T cells sorted from blood. The receptors here all came from a human donor in good health. Each CDR3 is given with its conserved first and last residue. Each record gives: J gene, V gene, CDR3 protein.

j_call: TRBJ2-1; v_call: TRBV27; cdr3_aa: CASSPTSGGANEQFF
j_call: TRBJ1-4; v_call: TRBV7-9; cdr3_aa: CASSTTTSSKEKLFF
j_call: TRBJ2-7; v_call: TRBV28; cdr3_aa: CASSGSYEQYF
j_call: TRBJ1-2; v_call: TRBV27; cdr3_aa: CASSPSTLGTGVHGYTF
j_call: TRBJ1-1; v_call: TRBV7-8; cdr3_aa: CASGPRASNTEAFF
j_call: TRBJ2-7; v_call: TRBV27; cdr3_aa: CASSFGGSYEQYF
j_call: TRBJ2-2; v_call: TRBV7-2; cdr3_aa: CASSYYSHPNTGELFF
j_call: TRBJ2-3; v_call: TRBV20-1; cdr3_aa: CSDGSTDTQYF
j_call: TRBJ1-1; v_call: TRBV4-1; cdr3_aa: CASSQNTGLEAFF
j_call: TRBJ1-1; v_call: TRBV11-2; cdr3_aa: CASSLGTGTEAFF
j_call: TRBJ1-2; v_call: TRBV27; cdr3_aa: CASSKQGGHGYTF
j_call: TRBJ2-2; v_call: TRBV29-1; cdr3_aa: CSVVGETHRELFF
j_call: TRBJ2-7; v_call: TRBV14; cdr3_aa: CASSPSIAGRLSYEQYF
j_call: TRBJ2-3; v_call: TRBV20-1; cdr3_aa: CSAPPQYF
j_call: TRBJ2-3; v_call: TRBV25-1; cdr3_aa: CASSDPTTGGDTQYF
j_call: TRBJ1-2; v_call: TRBV5-1; cdr3_aa: CASSLSDGNYGYTF
j_call: TRBJ2-2; v_call: TRBV7-9; cdr3_aa: CASSPGTTNTGELFF
j_call: TRBJ2-2; v_call: TRBV29-1; cdr3_aa: CSVEEDRGQGGELFF
j_call: TRBJ2-7; v_call: TRBV29-1; cdr3_aa: CSVLLDYEQYF
j_call: TRBJ1-1; v_call: TRBV5-6; cdr3_aa: CASSPTMNTEAFF
j_call: TRBJ1-5; v_call: TRBV5-1; cdr3_aa: CASSRHYQPQHF
j_call: TRBJ2-1; v_call: TRBV6-5; cdr3_aa: CASSYSVTGRENEQFF
j_call: TRBJ2-7; v_call: TRBV29-1; cdr3_aa: CSVEEGGATEQYF
j_call: TRBJ1-2; v_call: TRBV11-2; cdr3_aa: CASRSDGPYGYTF
j_call: TRBJ2-5; v_call: TRBV29-1; cdr3_aa: CSVQGGWEETQYF
j_call: TRBJ2-7; v_call: TRBV7-9; cdr3_aa: CASSLGNPGLGEQYF
j_call: TRBJ2-7; v_call: TRBV2; cdr3_aa: CASSEPGGYEQYF
j_call: TRBJ2-7; v_call: TRBV6-6; cdr3_aa: CASGTGDEQYF
j_call: TRBJ2-3; v_call: TRBV5-1; cdr3_aa: CASSPSGTGYDTQYF
j_call: TRBJ1-2; v_call: TRBV30; cdr3_aa: CAWSEETRIGYTF
j_call: TRBJ1-2; v_call: TRBV18; cdr3_aa: CASSPDRGSYGYTF
j_call: TRBJ2-1; v_call: TRBV29-1; cdr3_aa: CSDLTGTSGDGQFF
j_call: TRBJ2-7; v_call: TRBV27; cdr3_aa: CASKTGGKGQYF
j_call: TRBJ2-1; v_call: TRBV2; cdr3_aa: CASVASGVNEQFF
j_call: TRBJ2-5; v_call: TRBV15; cdr3_aa: CATSGLQGRAETQYF
j_call: TRBJ2-2; v_call: TRBV9; cdr3_aa: CASSVGGSGELFF
j_call: TRBJ2-7; v_call: TRBV27; cdr3_aa: CASSPTGGIYEQYF
j_call: TRBJ2-7; v_call: TRBV5-6; cdr3_aa: CASSYGGPSEQYF
j_call: TRBJ2-7; v_call: TRBV29-1; cdr3_aa: CSVEATPGALAGEQYF
j_call: TRBJ2-7; v_call: TRBV4-1; cdr3_aa: CASSQDLRTPYEQYF
j_call: TRBJ1-4; v_call: TRBV15; cdr3_aa: CATSRVKPNEKLFF
j_call: TRBJ2-7; v_call: TRBV7-9; cdr3_aa: CASSLPLQGWDEQYF